This T cell receptor beta chain is from a study of blood T cell repertoires in COVID-19. V lost 1 base and J lost 6, with 12 bases in between. Germline V gene sequence: CDR1 SGHTA, CDR2 FQGNSA. The CDR3 spans 15 residues. Produced via immunoSEQ multiplex PCR; TCRdb's table is partial and in-frame only. The sample records about 350,000 clones, 65% to 90% being singletons. The receptor's source is a woman aged 55-70 years with COVID-19, enrolled during active disease. V usage is TRBV7-2 and J usage is TRBJ1-4; possible D gene TRBD1, 5 bases. The material sequenced was peripheral blood. The CDR3 coding sequence is TGTGCCAGCAGCTTAGATTCGGCAGGGTATGAAAAACTGTTTTTT. It specifies CASSLDSAGYEKLFF.